This record covers a single T cell receptor (beta chain). In this sample, this clone turned up a few times. Its antigen is still unknown. There are no base qualities to consult, and no much larger clone falls within one base. This record comes from a study of Ad26.COV2.S vaccination and SARS-CoV-2 variants (dated by TCRdb to about 2021). Context from the whole study: Vaccine-arm donors were drawn from COV1001, a multicentre, randomized, double-blind, placebo-controlled phase I-IIa trial of Ad26.COV2.S in healthy adults. Ad26.COV2.S was given intramuscularly at 5x10^10 or 1x10^11 viral particles, as a single shot or as two shots 56 days apart. TCRbeta repertoire sequencing served as the tool for gauging how specific and how broad the SARS-CoV-2-reactive T cell receptors were following Ad26.COV2.S vaccination. A total of roughly 32 samples were included in the TCR-sequenced set, comprising roughly 19 Ad26.COV2.S vaccine recipients, 5 placebo recipients and 8 SARS-CoV-2 convalescent individuals. Participants in the trial were split at random into five groups of five each, receiving low-dose or high-dose Ad26.COV2.S once or twice, or else placebo on both occasions. Blinding of investigators to trial group allocation was maintained during experiments and outcome assessment.

At the junction V is shortened by 4 bases and J by 5 bases, with 8 bases in between. The germline V gene specifies SNHLY as CDR1 and FYNNEI as CDR2. From the cysteine up to the phenylalanine, the CDR3 has a length of 13 residues. The only DNA kept is the CDR3, 39 bases in frame from the first base. The sample's treatment or condition, from its label and the paper: roughly 19 received Ad26.COV2.S at low or high dose, single or two shots; about five received placebo; per-sample allocation not given. For vaccine and placebo recipients, the sequenced repertoires came from samples collected on day 63 after the first injection. In Cohort 1b, about two dozen adults aged 18-55 years were enrolled at a single site in Boston, USA, between 29 July and 7 August 2020. Ad26.COV2.S was a replication-incompetent adenovirus type 26 vector that expressed a prefusion-stabilized SARS-CoV-2 spike protein derived from the original Wuhan strain.

Points the paper makes about the study in general: The study was not powered for comparison of responses between vaccine doses or regimens. Higher spike-specific TCR breadth was observed in Ad26.COV2.S recipients than in placebo recipients (P = 0.0014). According to the authors, total T cell responses may have been underestimated by the TCR breadth and depth analyses. After vaccination, spike-specific CD8+ and CD4+ T cell responses were reported to show substantial breadth. Vaccine and placebo recipients had similar non-spike TCR breadth, a finding consistent with the vaccine containing only spike.

The immunoSEQ Assay was used to sequence TCRbeta CDR3 regions. After extraction, genomic DNA underwent amplification by bias-controlled multiplex PCR, followed by high-throughput sequencing. Processing in the source paper ran as follows. To quantify the absolute abundance of every unique TCRbeta CDR3 region, sequences were collapsed and filtered. Usable DNA was measured by amplifying reference genes present in all nucleated cells, and TCRbeta template counts were normalized to that usable DNA to estimate T cell fraction. Repertoire TCRs were annotated as SARS-CoV-2-specific by exact matching of V gene, CDR3 amino acid sequence and J gene to a known reactive TCR set. MIRA supplied the reference SARS-CoV-2 TCR set, which was filtered for enrichment in COVID-19-positive ImmuneCODE repertoires so that public or cross-reactive TCRs were removed. Using the MIRA antigens, annotated TCRs were further analysed by specific ORF or by position within an ORF. Depth was the summed frequency of annotated unique rearrangements, while breadth was defined as annotated unique rearrangements over total unique productive rearrangements. Group comparisons of TCR breadth used two-sided Wilcoxon rank-sum tests. The table was pulled from immuneACCESS by TCRdb, which kept in-frame rearrangements only. Such tables lose some clones; where checked, under half of the loss comes from unresolved V genes, and the rest has no known cause. D and trimming were read from the DNA, whereas the V and J calls and clone size are those reported in that table. This sample comprises some 500,000 clones, 89% of them detected only once. The ten biggest clones cover over 2% of the sample.

This receptor chain uses TRBV2 and TRBJ2-2, with no reliable assignment of the D segment. Sequences were derived from peripheral blood, sampled in a trial of Ad26.COV2.S vaccine versus placebo. This TCR was recovered from a person aged 18-65 years who received the Ad26.COV2.S COVID-19 vaccine or a placebo. For the CDR3, the sequence is CASSGQITGELFF. The DNA sequence is given as TGTGCCAGCAGTGGGCAGATAACCGGGGAGCTGTTTTTT.